The 11 T cell receptor beta chains below were found in one sample sequenced in a study of cytomegalovirus exposure and HLA in healthy donors (dated by TCRdb to the late 2010s). Libraries were prepared through the immunoSEQ multiplex PCR assay. A mixture of 60 forward primers for TCR Vbeta segments and 13 reverse primers for TCR Jbeta segments was used in the multiplex PCR. TCRdb limited this immuneACCESS table to in-frame rearrangements with V and J called. A share of clones is missing; checked studies link under half to unresolved V genes, and the rest is unexplained. The sample includes just over 150,000 clones, with 60% to 80% observed a single time. In total, the top ten clones hold around 0.98% of the sample. The sample was PBMCs. The receptors originated from a woman aged 45-59 years in good health and CMV-seropositive.

In regard to this clone: An end of the junction does not agree with germline; a read error may underlie this. The chain couples TRBV7-9 to TRBJ1-1; D is ambiguous. Germline assignment: CDR1 SEHNR and CDR2 FQNEAQ (reference sequence). The CDR3 covers 12 residues. The CDR3 DNA sequence: TGTTCCAGCAGCCGGGGTAACACTGAAGCTTTCTTT. This gives the protein CSSSRGNTEAFF.

The chain combines TRBV28 with TRBJ1-4, with TRBD1 as a possible D gene (6 bases). From germline, CDR1 is MDHEN and CDR2 SYDVKM. This CDR3 spans 14 amino acids. V lost 6 bases and J 1 base, leaving 9 bases between the germline ends. CDR3 bases: TGTGCCAGCAGACAGGGCGGAACTAATGAAAAACTGTTTTTT. Translation: CASRQGGTNEKLFF.

CDR3 region: CASSVSPGQGYIQYF. The CDR3 region has the DNA TGTGCCAGCAGCGTAAGCCCCGGGCAGGGCTACATTCAGTACTTC. This sequence joins TRBV9 and TRBJ2-4; D might be TRBD1 (5 bases). Looked up from germline, CDR1 is SGDLS and CDR2 is YYNGEE. The CDR3 length is 15 residues. Between the trimmed V and J ends, which lost 1 base and 8 bases, there was a span of 16 bases.

The CDR3 region is CASTLRGGGGNTEAFF. The CDR3 DNA follows: TGTGCCAGCACCCTTAGAGGGGGCGGCGGGAACACTGAAGCTTTCTTT. The V and J genes are TRBV7-8 and TRBJ1-1, with 7 bases matching TRBD1. This CDR3 contains 16 residues. With 7 bases clipped from V and 1 base from J, the junction kept 12 bases outside the gene matches. Germline V gives CDR1 SGHVS, CDR2 FQNEAQ.

The chain uses TRBV5-4 and TRBJ2-1; a weak D match, TRBD2 (6 bases). V was trimmed by 0 bases and J by 7 bases, leaving 11 bases between them. Germline V gives CDR1 SGHNT, CDR2 YYREEE (reference sequence). The CDR3 runs 14 residues. The CDR3: CASSLEASANEQFF. The CDR3 DNA follows: TGTGCCAGCAGCTTGGAGGCTAGCGCAAATGAGCAGTTCTTC.

For the CDR3, the DNA is TGTGCCAGCTCACCCGACAGGAACGACTATGGCTACACCTTC. Its protein product is CASSPDRNDYGYTF. This chain joins TRBV18 and TRBJ1-2, with a possible D match to TRBD1 (6 bases). Trimming took 3 bases from V and 3 from J, leaving 11 bases between them. Germline-derived CDR1 and CDR2 are KGHSH and LQKENI. The CDR3 covers 14 residues.

The gene calls are TRBV6-5 and TRBJ2-1, with D perhaps TRBD1 (5 bases). The CDR3 consists of 14 residues. V dropped 4 bases and J dropped 4 bases, with 11 bases sitting between them. Per the germline V gene, CDR1 is MNHEY and CDR2 is SVGAGI. CDR3 region: CASSSGLQYNEQFF. CDR3 bases: TGTGCCAGCAGTTCAGGGCTCCAGTACAATGAGCAGTTCTTC.

The chain uses TRBV7-2 and TRBJ1-6, with D possibly matching TRBD1 (5 bases). Trimming removed 5 bases from V and 7 bases from J, with 15 bases in between. This CDR3 comprises 15 residues. CDR1 is SGHTA and CDR2 is FQGNSA in the germline V gene. The CDR3 coding sequence is TGTGCCAGCAGCCTCTTAACGACAGCAAATTCACCCCTCCACTTT. This translates into CASSLLTTANSPLHF. Looking up the rest from reference TRBV7-2 and TRBJ1-6 gives the full variable domain: GAGVSQSPSNKVTEKGKDVELRCDPISGHTALYWYRQSLGQGLEFLIYFQGNSAPDKSGLPSDRFSAERTGGSVSTLTIQRTQQEDSAVYLCASSLLTTANSPLHFGNGTRLTVT.

This chain connects TRBV19 to TRBJ1-5; 7 nucleotides match TRBD1. V shed 6 bases, J shed 6 bases, and the junction held 8 bases outside the gene matches. The CDR3 covers 14 residues. Germline V lookup: CDR1 LNHDA, CDR2 SQIVND (reference sequence). CDR3 sequence: CASSGDSVGQPQHF. The CDR3 DNA follows: TGTGCCAGTAGCGGGGACAGTGTCGGTCAGCCCCAGCATTTT.

V is TRBV9 and J is TRBJ1-2; 7 bases map to TRBD1. The CDR3 is 15 residues long. Germline V gene sequence: CDR1 SGDLS, CDR2 YYNGEE. The V and J ends lost 3 bases and 8 bases, in that order; junction bases with no gene match: 13. The CDR3 nucleotides read TGTGCCAGCAGCGCATCTGACAGGGTGGAACGGGGCTACACCTTC. Amino acid sequence: CASSASDRVERGYTF.

The chain recombines TRBV11-2 with TRBJ1-1, with TRBD1 identical over 7 bases. The germline CDR1 and CDR2 sequences are SGHAT and FQNNGV. V lost 5 bases and J lost 0; bases outside the gene matches: 6. This CDR3 has 15 residues. For the CDR3, the DNA is TGTGCCAGCAGCCCACGGACAGGTTTGAACACTGAAGCTTTCTTT. The encoded protein is CASSPRTGLNTEAFF. Looking up the rest from reference TRBV11-2 and TRBJ1-1 gives the full variable domain: EAGVAQSPRYKIIEKRQSVAFWCNPISGHATLYWYQQILGQGPKLLIQFQNNGVVDDSQLPKDRFSAERLKGVDSTLKIQPAKLEDSAVYLCASSPRTGLNTEAFFGQGTRLTVV.